This TCR beta chain was found in a study of T cell responses to AZD1222 COVID-19 vaccine. Overall study findings and caveats: Repertoire sampling was restricted to post-peak T cell response timepoints. Spike-wide coverage was observed for vaccine-associated CD4 TCRs, with dominant responses at 160-218 and 743-854.

This clone is a singleton in its sample. What it binds is not known. Generated by immunoSEQ multiplex PCR, the TCRdb table keeps only in-frame clones and is missing some. The sample comprises tens of thousands of clones, more than 75% of which are singletons, and roughly 20% rests with the top ten. The source material was peripheral blood, sampled on day 0 of AZD1222 vaccination. The receptor was isolated from an adult in good health.

The DNA of the CDR3 is TGTGCCAGCTTACTACCGGCGGGCCTCATGAACACTGAAGCTTTCTTT. Protein sequence: CASLLPAGLMNTEAFF. The J gene is TRBJ1-1, the V gene TRBV2; no firm D call. CDR1 and CDR2 from the germline V gene are SNHLY and FYNNEI. V lost 8 bases, J lost 0 bases, and 19 bases lay in between. The CDR3 sequence is 16 residues long.